This TCR beta chain appears in the sequencing data of a study of T cells in Graves' hyperthyroidism and ophthalmopathy. TCR beta CDR3 sequences were amplified from RNA transcripts. An initial round of RT-PCR targeting the TCR CDR3 relied on the HTBI primer set. In TCRdb, the multiplex PCR reads were re-called with MiXCR into one record per CDR3 protein. This table holds about 130,000 distinct CDR3 sequences, roughly a fifth found once. The CDR3 has 16 amino acids. Germline lookup yields CDR1 SNHLY and CDR2 FYNNEI. V lost 7 bases, J lost 7 bases, and 20 bases lay in between. At least ten counts were recorded for this clonotype.

The source of this sequence is a woman between 50 and 59 years old with Graves' hyperthyroidism that later progressed to Graves' ophthalmopathy. This chain links TRBV2 with TRBJ1-6; unclear D gene. Sequencing input: blood. This CDR3 is CASTWTEPSSNSPLHF. The CDR3 nucleotides are TGTGCCAGCACATGGACCGAACCTTCCTCGAATTCACCCCTCCACTTT.